The next 11 T cell receptor beta chains were all read from a single sample in a study of T cell repertoires in cytomegalovirus infection (dated by TCRdb to between 2018 and 2021). Their specific antigens are unknown. The treatment or condition label of this sample denotes: in vitro stimulation with specific CMV peptide epitopes to enrich CMV-specific T cells. The data were produced on an Illumina HiSeq 1500. The public reads were quality trimmed at Q25 with fastp and then assembled into clones with MiXCR by TCRdb, keeping productive beta chains. When rows share a CDR3 protein, they turn into one entry using the most common DNA and genes. The table for this sample lists some 920,000 distinct CDR3 sequences; 30% to 40% of them were counted only once. Over 13% of the sample comes from the top ten. The specimen was cultured CD8+ T cells from PBMCs, collected from culture after CMV antigen stimulation. These receptors were collected from a human donor in good health (CMV status not recorded). Some clones in this sample may be carry-over from other donors' samples.

This chain uses TRBV19 with TRBJ2-1; D is tentatively TRBD1 or TRBD2 (5 bases each). CDR1 LNHDA and CDR2 SQIVND come from the germline V gene (reference sequence). There are 16 residues in the CDR3. V dropped 3 bases and J dropped 3 bases, with 15 bases sitting between them. The CDR3, as DNA: TGTGCCAGTAGTATCTCCGGGGCCTCCTTCTACAATGAGCAGTTCTTC. Protein: CASSISGASFYNEQFF.

This clonotype has just a few counts. V is TRBV12-3 or TRBV12-4 and J is TRBJ2-2, with 9 bases fitting TRBD1. This CDR3 is built from 15 residues. With V trimmed by 2 bases and J by 7 bases, 5 bases remained unmatched. The CDR3 sequence is CASSLLGQGIGELFF. The CDR3 coding sequence is TGTGCCAGCAGTTTACTCGGACAGGGGATCGGGGAGCTGTTTTTT.

The V call is TRBV6-6, the J call TRBJ1-1; D is possibly TRBD1 (5 bases). Trimming pared 0 bases from V and 3 bases from J, leaving 11 bases between. The CDR3 extends over 15 amino acids. Germline V gives CDR1 MNHNY, CDR2 SVGAGI (reference sequence). The CDR3 protein is CASSYSGGSYTEAFF. The CDR3 DNA is TGTGCCAGCAGTTACTCGGGGGGATCATACACTGAAGCTTTCTTT.

The chain is built from TRBV12-5 and TRBJ2-3; 12 nucleotides line up with TRBD2. Germline loops: CDR1 LGHNT, CDR2 FRNRAP. Losses at the gene ends were 7 bases for V and 3 bases for J; bases not matched to a gene: 2. This CDR3 comprises 14 residues. CDR3 amino acids: CASDGLAGTDTQYF. The CDR3 DNA reads as TGTGCTAGTGACGGACTAGCGGGAACAGATACGCAGTATTTT.

This clonotype was observed a handful of times. The chain carries TRBV7-6 and TRBJ1-1, with D possibly matching TRBD1 (5 bases). The V gene lost 6 bases and the J gene lost 0 bases, with 11 bases spanning the gap. This CDR3 is built from 14 residues. The V gene's germline CDR1 is SGHVS and CDR2 FNYEAQ. The CDR3, as DNA: TGTGCCAGCAGTTTCGACAGCATGAACACTGAAGCTTTCTTT. Translating it yields CASSFDSMNTEAFF.

The table lists this clonotype with a few counts. Here the CDR3 DNA reads TGCGCCAGCAGCTATCAGGGGGATGGCTACACCTTC. Protein product: CASSYQGDGYTF. The V and J genes are TRBV5-1 and TRBJ1-2; 7 bases line up with TRBD1. The CDR3 runs 12 residues. Unmatched junction bases numbered 2, after V lost 3 bases and J lost 6 bases. From germline, CDR1 is SGHRS and CDR2 YFSETQ.

As for this clonotype: One junction end disagrees with the germline gene, perhaps due to a read error. The V gene is TRBV4-3, the J gene TRBJ2-1; 10 bases align to TRBD2. Germline-derived CDR1 and CDR2 are LGHNA and YSLEER. The CDR3 is made up of 20 amino acids. CDR3 protein: CASSQEWSGGARSSYNEQFF. Written as DNA, the CDR3 is TGCGCCAGCAGTCAAGAATGGAGCGGGGGGGCACGAAGCTCCTACAATGAGCAGTTCTTC.

This clonotype was seen ten or more times. The CDR3 spells CAISESIAGEVKETQYF. DNA of the CDR3: TGTGCCATCAGTGAGTCGATTGCGGGGGAGGTGAAAGAGACCCAGTACTTC. The chain employs TRBV10-3 and TRBJ2-5, with 7 bases that match TRBD2. The CDR3 has 17 amino acids. Trimming cost V 0 bases and J 3 bases; bases outside gene matches: 10. Germline V gives CDR1 ENHRY, CDR2 SYGVKD.

This clonotype occurred a few times. The J gene is TRBJ2-3, the V gene TRBV6-1; 10 nucleotides match TRBD1. The CDR3 has 15 amino acids. Trimming took 3 bases from V and 4 from J; bases not matched to a gene: 4. Germline CDR1 is MNHNS and CDR2 is SASEGT. CDR3 protein: CASSDLTGGPDTQYF. In nucleotides, the CDR3 is TGTGCCAGCAGTGACCTGACAGGGGGCCCAGATACGCAGTATTTT.

This clonotype was seen a few times. The genes are TRBV6-6 and TRBJ1-5, with D unresolved. Germline V gene lookup returns CDR1 MNHNY and CDR2 SVGAGI (reference sequence). This CDR3 region has 14 residues. Trimming removed 5 bases at V and 1 base at J, with 9 bases between. For the CDR3, the DNA is TGTGCCAGCAGTGACGACTACAGCAATCAGCCCCAGCATTTT. Its protein product is CASSDDYSNQPQHF.

The chain links TRBV6-5 to TRBJ1-5; D not resolved. The CDR3 contains 15 residues. V was pared by 0 bases and J by 2 bases, with 8 bases between. Germline V lookup: CDR1 MNHEY, CDR2 SVGAGI. The CDR3, as DNA: TGTGCCAGCAGTTACTCGGGATCTGGCAATCAGCCCCAGCATTTT. Translating it yields CASSYSGSGNQPQHF.